The rows below give T cell receptor beta chains drawn from one sample of a study of Graves' ophthalmopathy and Graves' hyperthyroidism. TCRdb analysed the multiplex PCR reads with MiXCR anew, one entry per CDR3 protein. Of about 210,000 distinct CDR3 sequences listed, about 32% were seen once; the top ten hold about 9.1%. Sequencing was carried out using peripheral blood. These receptor sequences come from a man in his fifties or sixties with Graves' ophthalmopathy. Each CDR3 is given with its conserved first and last residue. Each record gives: V gene, CDR3 length, J gene, clone size, D gene, CDR3 protein, CDR3 DNA. The D gene is left open where the match is weak. Not every row has a clone size; where given, it reads once, few, many or a size class.

V gene: TRBV19
CDR3 length: 13
J gene: TRBJ2-5
clone size: many
D gene: -
CDR3 protein: CASSHQHGGTQYF
CDR3 DNA: TGTGCCAGTAGCCATCAACACGGGGGGACCCAGTACTTC

V gene: TRBV6-5
CDR3 length: 16
J gene: TRBJ1-1
clone size: -
D gene: -
CDR3 protein: CASSYTGRVGNTEAFF
CDR3 DNA: TGTGCCAGCAGTTACACCGGGAGGGTCGGGAACACTGAAGCTTTCTTT

V gene: TRBV7-2
CDR3 length: 13
J gene: TRBJ2-7
clone size: many
D gene: -
CDR3 protein: CASSLLGYYEQYF
CDR3 DNA: TGTGCCAGCAGCTTATTAGGGTACTACGAGCAGTACTTC

V gene: TRBV5-1
CDR3 length: 19
J gene: TRBJ2-6
clone size: many
D gene: -
CDR3 protein: CASSLDPKPGQSGANVLTF
CDR3 DNA: TGCGCCAGCAGCTTGGACCCAAAACCCGGACAGTCTGGGGCCAACGTCCTGACTTTC

V gene: TRBV6-5
CDR3 length: 17
J gene: TRBJ1-6
clone size: many
D gene: -
CDR3 protein: CASSYSGLGTFKSPLHF
CDR3 DNA: TGTGCCAGCAGTTACTCGGGCCTCGGGACATTCAAGTCACCCCTCCACTTT

V gene: TRBV10-3
CDR3 length: 13
J gene: TRBJ2-5
clone size: many
D gene: -
CDR3 protein: CAISGVSGETQYF
CDR3 DNA: TGTGCCATCAGTGGTGTCAGCGGAGAGACCCAGTACTTC

V gene: TRBV4-1
CDR3 length: 15
J gene: TRBJ1-5
clone size: -
D gene: -
CDR3 protein: CASSQGLGRRSTQHF
CDR3 DNA: TGCGCCAGCAGCCAAGGGCTAGGGCGGCGGTCTACCCAGCATTTT

V gene: TRBV19
CDR3 length: 17
J gene: TRBJ1-2
clone size: many
D gene: -
CDR3 protein: CASTEEGGWTPNYGYTF
CDR3 DNA: TGTGCCAGTACCGAAGAGGGCGGCTGGACACCTAACTATGGCTACACCTTC

V gene: TRBV6-5
CDR3 length: 14
J gene: TRBJ2-2
clone size: many
D gene: -
CDR3 protein: CASSYSRGTGELFF
CDR3 DNA: TGTGCCAGCAGTTACTCTCGGGGTACCGGGGAGCTGTTTTTT

V gene: TRBV6-2/TRBV6-3
CDR3 length: 20
J gene: TRBJ2-2
clone size: -
D gene: TRBD2
CDR3 protein: CASSYKTRTSGSFGTGELFF
CDR3 DNA: TGTGCCAGCAGTTACAAAACCCGAACTAGCGGGAGTTTTGGCACCGGGGAGCTGTTTTTT

V gene: TRBV11-3
CDR3 length: 13
J gene: TRBJ1-2
clone size: many
D gene: -
CDR3 protein: CASSHRDGYGYTF
CDR3 DNA: TGTGCCAGCAGCCACCGGGACGGCTATGGCTACACCTTC

V gene: TRBV10-3
CDR3 length: 14
J gene: TRBJ2-2
clone size: many
D gene: -
CDR3 protein: CAISGSIGGGELFF
CDR3 DNA: TGTGCCATCAGTGGATCAATTGGCGGCGGGGAGCTGTTTTTT

V gene: TRBV10-3
CDR3 length: 13
J gene: TRBJ1-1
clone size: -
D gene: -
CDR3 protein: CAISVNPNTEAFF
CDR3 DNA: TGTGCCATCAGCGTCAATCCTAACACTGAAGCTTTCTTT

V gene: TRBV7-2
CDR3 length: 14
J gene: TRBJ2-5
clone size: -
D gene: -
CDR3 protein: CASSFGTPGETQYF
CDR3 DNA: TGTGCCAGCAGCTTCGGCACCCCCGGAGAGACCCAGTACTTC

V gene: TRBV20-1
CDR3 length: 14
J gene: TRBJ1-1
clone size: many
D gene: TRBD1
CDR3 protein: CSARARGWLTEAFF
CDR3 DNA: TGCAGTGCTAGAGCCAGGGGGTGGCTCACTGAAGCTTTCTTT

V gene: TRBV28
CDR3 length: 15
J gene: TRBJ2-7
clone size: -
D gene: -
CDR3 protein: CASSSMGAVSYEQYF
CDR3 DNA: TGTGCCAGCAGTTCAATGGGGGCAGTCTCCTACGAGCAGTACTTC

V gene: TRBV6-1
CDR3 length: 15
J gene: TRBJ2-2
clone size: -
D gene: -
CDR3 protein: CASAPQPLNTGELFF
CDR3 DNA: TGTGCCAGCGCCCCCCAGCCCTTGAACACCGGGGAGCTGTTTTTT

V gene: TRBV4-1
CDR3 length: 15
J gene: TRBJ1-5
clone size: many
D gene: -
CDR3 protein: CASSQWAVGGQPQHF
CDR3 DNA: TGCGCCAGCAGCCAATGGGCAGTAGGCGGTCAGCCCCAGCATTTT

V gene: TRBV7-8
CDR3 length: 15
J gene: TRBJ2-7
clone size: many
D gene: -
CDR3 protein: CASSFGDTGTYEQYF
CDR3 DNA: TGTGCCAGCAGCTTCGGGGATACCGGGACCTACGAGCAGTACTTC

V gene: TRBV15
CDR3 length: 15
J gene: TRBJ2-4
clone size: many
D gene: -
CDR3 protein: CATSRGQGGKNIQYF
CDR3 DNA: TGTGCCACCAGCAGAGGACAGGGAGGCAAAAACATTCAGTACTTC

V gene: TRBV28
CDR3 length: 14
J gene: TRBJ1-5
clone size: many
D gene: TRBD1
CDR3 protein: CASTPHRGPQPQHF
CDR3 DNA: TGTGCCAGCACCCCCCACAGGGGGCCTCAGCCCCAGCATTTT

V gene: TRBV27
CDR3 length: 17
J gene: TRBJ2-5
clone size: many
D gene: -
CDR3 protein: CASSLIRGRTNEETQYF
CDR3 DNA: TGTGCCAGCAGTTTAATTCGGGGCAGGACGAACGAAGAGACCCAGTACTTC

V gene: TRBV7-8
CDR3 length: 14
J gene: TRBJ2-5
clone size: few
D gene: -
CDR3 protein: CASSLQAYQETQYF
CDR3 DNA: TGTGCCAGCAGCTTGCAGGCCTACCAAGAGACCCAGTACTTC

V gene: TRBV9
CDR3 length: 15
J gene: TRBJ2-5
clone size: many
D gene: TRBD1
CDR3 protein: CASSPWGQKQETQYF
CDR3 DNA: TGTGCCAGCAGCCCATGGGGACAGAAACAAGAGACCCAGTACTTC

V gene: TRBV6-2/TRBV6-3
CDR3 length: 15
J gene: TRBJ1-5
clone size: -
D gene: -
CDR3 protein: CASSYSWGSAQPQHF
CDR3 DNA: TGTGCCAGCAGTTACTCGTGGGGGAGCGCTCAGCCCCAGCATTTT

V gene: TRBV28
CDR3 length: 15
J gene: TRBJ2-7
clone size: -
D gene: TRBD1
CDR3 protein: CASSRPGTGTYEQYF
CDR3 DNA: TGTGCCAGCAGCCGTCCCGGGACAGGGACCTACGAGCAGTACTTC

V gene: TRBV7-9
CDR3 length: 16
J gene: TRBJ2-7
clone size: many
D gene: TRBD1
CDR3 protein: CASSLATGDSSYEQYF
CDR3 DNA: TGTGCCAGCAGCTTAGCAACAGGGGATAGCTCCTACGAGCAGTACTTC

V gene: TRBV6-5
CDR3 length: 15
J gene: TRBJ2-7
clone size: -
D gene: -
CDR3 protein: CASSFRSSERYEQYF
CDR3 DNA: TGTGCCAGCAGTTTTCGTTCTAGCGAAAGGTACGAGCAGTACTTC

V gene: TRBV11-2
CDR3 length: 17
J gene: TRBJ2-7
clone size: -
D gene: TRBD2
CDR3 protein: CASSRQFAGAISYEQYF
CDR3 DNA: TGTGCCAGCAGCCGACAATTTGCGGGAGCAATCTCCTACGAGCAGTACTTC

V gene: TRBV4-1
CDR3 length: 15
J gene: TRBJ2-5
clone size: many
D gene: TRBD1
CDR3 protein: CASSQEDRAEETQYF
CDR3 DNA: TGCGCCAGCAGCCAAGAGGACAGGGCGGAAGAGACCCAGTACTTC

V gene: TRBV12-3/TRBV12-4
CDR3 length: 15
J gene: TRBJ2-5
clone size: -
D gene: -
CDR3 protein: CASSPRGAPQETQYF
CDR3 DNA: TGTGCCAGCAGTCCCCGCGGGGCCCCCCAAGAGACCCAGTACTTC

V gene: TRBV6-2/TRBV6-3
CDR3 length: 13
J gene: TRBJ2-2
clone size: many
D gene: TRBD1
CDR3 protein: CASQGAYTGELFF
CDR3 DNA: TGTGCCAGCCAGGGGGCTTACACCGGGGAGCTGTTTTTT

V gene: TRBV9
CDR3 length: 14
J gene: TRBJ2-7
clone size: many
D gene: TRBD1
CDR3 protein: CASSVGQGNLEQYF
CDR3 DNA: TGTGCCAGCAGCGTGGGACAGGGGAATCTCGAGCAGTACTTC

V gene: TRBV6-1
CDR3 length: 14
J gene: TRBJ1-2
clone size: many
D gene: -
CDR3 protein: CASSQTNREYGYTF
CDR3 DNA: TGTGCCAGCAGTCAAACGAACAGGGAGTATGGCTACACCTTC

V gene: TRBV11-2
CDR3 length: 19
J gene: TRBJ2-7
clone size: once
D gene: TRBD2
CDR3 protein: CASSPSRGTSGGSSYEQYF
CDR3 DNA: TGTGCCAGCAGCCCGAGCCGGGGGACTAGCGGGGGGTCCTCCTACGAGCAGTACTTC

V gene: TRBV11-2
CDR3 length: 13
J gene: TRBJ2-5
clone size: many
D gene: -
CDR3 protein: CASSYLTGETQYF
CDR3 DNA: TGTGCCAGCAGCTACCTGACCGGAGAGACCCAGTACTTC

V gene: TRBV4-3
CDR3 length: 13
J gene: TRBJ1-6
clone size: many
D gene: -
CDR3 protein: CASSQDTYSPLHF
CDR3 DNA: TGCGCCAGCAGCCAAGATACCTACTCACCCCTCCACTTT

V gene: TRBV6-5
CDR3 length: 14
J gene: TRBJ1-1
clone size: -
D gene: -
CDR3 protein: CASSFDTAPTEAFF
CDR3 DNA: TGTGCCAGCAGTTTTGACACGGCCCCCACTGAAGCTTTCTTT

V gene: TRBV12-5
CDR3 length: 17
J gene: TRBJ1-3
clone size: many
D gene: TRBD1
CDR3 protein: CASGLTPGQGYGNTIYF
CDR3 DNA: TGTGCTAGTGGTTTGACGCCGGGACAGGGTTATGGAAACACCATATATTTT

V gene: TRBV25-1
CDR3 length: 17
J gene: TRBJ2-7
clone size: many
D gene: TRBD2
CDR3 protein: CASSDPGTSGIPYEQYF
CDR3 DNA: TGTGCCAGCAGTGATCCCGGGACTAGCGGGATCCCCTACGAGCAGTACTTC

V gene: TRBV6-5
CDR3 length: 15
J gene: TRBJ2-4
clone size: many
D gene: TRBD1
CDR3 protein: CASSLDRGLINIQYF
CDR3 DNA: TGTGCCAGCAGTTTGGACAGGGGGCTCATAAACATTCAGTACTTC

V gene: TRBV13
CDR3 length: 18
J gene: TRBJ2-7
clone size: many
D gene: TRBD2
CDR3 protein: CASSSRTRLAGISYEQYF
CDR3 DNA: TGTGCCAGCAGCTCCCGTACCCGACTAGCGGGTATCTCCTACGAGCAGTACTTC

V gene: TRBV6-5
CDR3 length: 15
J gene: TRBJ2-2
clone size: -
D gene: TRBD2
CDR3 protein: CASSYSQGGAGELFF
CDR3 DNA: TGTGCCAGCAGTTACTCGCAGGGAGGGGCCGGGGAGCTGTTTTTT

V gene: TRBV28
CDR3 length: 11
J gene: TRBJ1-1
clone size: -
D gene: -
CDR3 protein: CASSRTPEAFF
CDR3 DNA: TGTGCCAGCAGCCGGACACCTGAAGCTTTCTTT

V gene: TRBV29-1
CDR3 length: 13
J gene: TRBJ1-2
clone size: many
D gene: TRBD1
CDR3 protein: CSVVGTGFDGYTF
CDR3 DNA: TGCAGCGTTGTGGGGACAGGGTTCGATGGCTACACCTTC